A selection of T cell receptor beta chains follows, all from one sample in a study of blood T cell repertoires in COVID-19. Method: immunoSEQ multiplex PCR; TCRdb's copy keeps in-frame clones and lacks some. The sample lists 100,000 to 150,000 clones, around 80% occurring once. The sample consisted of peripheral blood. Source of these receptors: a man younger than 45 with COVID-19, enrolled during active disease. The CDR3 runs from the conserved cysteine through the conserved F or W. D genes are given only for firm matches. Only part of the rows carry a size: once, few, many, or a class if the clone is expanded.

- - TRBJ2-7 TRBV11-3 TGTGCCAGCAGCTTAGCCCAACTAGCAGCCGAGCAGTACTTC CASSLAQLAAEQYF
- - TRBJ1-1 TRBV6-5 TGTGCCAGCAGTTACTCGATCGGCGGCATGAACACTGAAGCTTTCTTT CASSYSIGGMNTEAFF
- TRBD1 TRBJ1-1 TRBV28 TGTGCCAGCAGTATAGGACAGGGAAAGGGGATGAACACTGAAGCTTTCTTT CASSIGQGKGMNTEAFF
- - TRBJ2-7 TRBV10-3 TGTGCCACCAGACAGGAGTCCTCCTACGAGCAGTACTTC CATRQESSYEQYF
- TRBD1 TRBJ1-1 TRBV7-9 TGTGCCAGCAGCGGGGACAGGGGACGTCTGGGCACTGAAGCTTTCTTT CASSGDRGRLGTEAFF
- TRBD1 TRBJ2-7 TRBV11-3 TGTGCCAGCAGCTTTACCGGACAGGGGGTCGAGCAGTACTTC CASSFTGQGVEQYF
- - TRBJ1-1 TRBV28 TGTGCCATCTCAAGGGAGAGGTGGACTGAAGCTTTCTTT CAISRERWTEAFF
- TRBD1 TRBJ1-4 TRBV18 TGTGCCAGCTCACCACCAGGACAGGGGTGGGAAAAACTGTTTTTT CASSPPGQGWEKLFF
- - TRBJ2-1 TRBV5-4 TGTGCCAGCAGCCCGGTGTCGGGAGTAAGGGATGAGCAGTTCTTC CASSPVSGVRDEQFF
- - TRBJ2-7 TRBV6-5 TGTGCCAGCAGTTCGATGCGGGACCGACCTTCCTACGAGCAGTACTTC CASSSMRDRPSYEQYF
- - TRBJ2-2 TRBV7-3 TGTGCCAGCAGCTTAGAGGCATCCGGGGAGCTGTTTTTT CASSLEASGELFF
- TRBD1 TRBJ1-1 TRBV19 TGTGCCAGTAGTAGGGACAGAAACACTGAAGCTTTCTTT CASSRDRNTEAFF
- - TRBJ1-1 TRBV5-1 TGCGCCAGCAGCTCCAGGGAGGATATGCACACTGAAGCTTTCTTT CASSSREDMHTEAFF
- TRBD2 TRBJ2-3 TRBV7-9 TGTGCCAGCAGCTTCAGCGGGAGTGTGGGAGATACGCAGTATTTT CASSFSGSVGDTQYF
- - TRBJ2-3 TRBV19 TGTGCCAGTAGTATAGCGGCGGGAACGCAGTATTTT CASSIAAGTQYF
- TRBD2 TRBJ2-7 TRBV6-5 TGTGCCAGCAGGGGGGAGGGACTATCCTACGAGCAGTACTTC CASRGEGLSYEQYF
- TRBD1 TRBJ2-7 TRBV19 TGTGCCAGTAGTAACTACCACAGGGGGCAAAACGAGCAGTACTTC CASSNYHRGQNEQYF
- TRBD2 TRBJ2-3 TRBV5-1 TGCGCCAGCAGCTCTAGCGGGGGGGTTACAGATACGCAGTATTTT CASSSSGGVTDTQYF
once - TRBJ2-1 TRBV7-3 TGTGCCAGCAGCTTACTAGGCGACAATGAGCAGTTCTTC CASSLLGDNEQFF
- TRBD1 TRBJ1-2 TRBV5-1 TGCGCCAGCAGCCTACCGGACAGGATCTATGGCTACACCTTC CASSLPDRIYGYTF
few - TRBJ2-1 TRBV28 TGTGCCAGCAGTTTAAAGGGCCATAGGCTAGCGAACTACAATGAGCAGTTCTTC CASSLKGHRLANYNEQFF
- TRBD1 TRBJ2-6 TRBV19 TGTGCCAGTAGAACGACAGGGACCATGGCTGGGGCCAACGTCCTGACTTTC CASRTTGTMAGANVLTF
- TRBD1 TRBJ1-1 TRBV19 TGTGCCAGTATTCCGGGACAGAGAACCCTTGAAGCTTTCTTT CASIPGQRTLEAFF
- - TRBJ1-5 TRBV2 TGTGCCAGCAGTGAACAGGGCTATAGCAATCAGCCCCAGCATTTT CASSEQGYSNQPQHF
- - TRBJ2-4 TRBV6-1 TGTGCCAGCAGTGAACAGGCCGTAGCCAAAAACATTCAGTACTTC CASSEQAVAKNIQYF
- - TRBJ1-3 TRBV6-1 TGTGCCAGCAGTTCGAAGACAGATCCTGGAAACACCATATATTTT CASSSKTDPGNTIYF
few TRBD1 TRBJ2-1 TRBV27 TGTGCCAGCAGCAACCGGGACAGGGAGTTCTTC CASSNRDREFF
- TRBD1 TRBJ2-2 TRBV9 TGTGCCAGCAGCGTAGATGGGACAGGGGACCTGTTTTTT CASSVDGTGDLFF